This T cell receptor (beta chain) derives from a study of T cell repertoires in cytomegalovirus infection. Whole-study context: Matching HLA type, along with CMV infection, was indicated by public TCR beta signatures. Study-wide results and caveats: HLA-C-restricted TCR beta clonotypes specific for CMV led the ex vivo response. Cumulative frequency (of public TCR beta family members) identified carriers of CMV plus the relevant HLA.

Each CDR3 protein is one row after TCRdb ran MiXCR on the reads. The sample lists 350,000 to 550,000 distinct CDR3 sequences; approximately 31% were seen once. V gave up 6 bases and J gave up 4 bases, with 16 bases separating them. CDR1 and CDR2 (germline): MNHEY, SVGAGI. The CDR3 loop spans 15 amino acids. This clonotype was counted between two and nine times. The antigen is undetermined. This clonotype originated in a human donor in good health (CMV status not recorded). Some clones in this sample may be carry-over from other donors' samples. The specimen was PBMCs. V usage is TRBV6-5 and J usage is TRBJ1-5; TRBD1 is a possible D gene (5 bases). This CDR3 reads CASRRDRDSNQPQHF. DNA for the CDR3: TGTGCCAGCAGAAGAGACCGGGACTCAAATCAGCCCCAGCATTTT.